What follows describes a single TCR beta chain. cDNA libraries for TCR alpha and TCR beta, carrying sample barcodes and UMIs, came from 5'RACE with constant-segment primers. TCRdb used MiXCR to reprocess the 5' RACE reads, holding one entry per CDR3 protein. Of about 560,000 distinct CDR3 sequences listed, roughly 18% were seen once; the top ten hold about 12%. The CDR3 length is 14 residues. Per the germline V gene, CDR1 is SNHLY and CDR2 is FYNNEI. The ends lost 8 bases at V and 9 bases at J; junction bases unmatched: 6. The sample is drawn from a study of T-cell memory formation after mild COVID-19.

This clonotype was obtained from an adult woman who had mild COVID-19 (a few samples of this study predate the infection). Cell type and time point are not known. This chain links TRBV2 with TRBJ2-1, with TRBD2 identical over 14 bases. Sequencing was done on a sample of PBMCs or a T cell subset sorted from them (not recorded which). The DNA of the CDR3 is TGTGCCAGCCGGGGGACTAGCGGGAGCATTGAGCAGTTCTTC. Translation: CASRGTSGSIEQFF.